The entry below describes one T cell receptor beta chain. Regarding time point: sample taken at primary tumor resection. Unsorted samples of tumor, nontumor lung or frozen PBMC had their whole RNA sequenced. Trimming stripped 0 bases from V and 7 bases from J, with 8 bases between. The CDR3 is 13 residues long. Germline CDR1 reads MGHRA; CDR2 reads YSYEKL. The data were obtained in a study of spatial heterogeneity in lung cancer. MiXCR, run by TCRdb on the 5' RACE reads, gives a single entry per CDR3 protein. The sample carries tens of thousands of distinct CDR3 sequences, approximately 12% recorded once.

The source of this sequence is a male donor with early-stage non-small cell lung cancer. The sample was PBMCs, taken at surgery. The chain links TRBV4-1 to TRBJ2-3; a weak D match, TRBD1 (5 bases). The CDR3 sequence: CASSQDWGYTQYF. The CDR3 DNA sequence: TGCGCCAGCAGCCAAGATTGGGGCTATACGCAGTATTTT.